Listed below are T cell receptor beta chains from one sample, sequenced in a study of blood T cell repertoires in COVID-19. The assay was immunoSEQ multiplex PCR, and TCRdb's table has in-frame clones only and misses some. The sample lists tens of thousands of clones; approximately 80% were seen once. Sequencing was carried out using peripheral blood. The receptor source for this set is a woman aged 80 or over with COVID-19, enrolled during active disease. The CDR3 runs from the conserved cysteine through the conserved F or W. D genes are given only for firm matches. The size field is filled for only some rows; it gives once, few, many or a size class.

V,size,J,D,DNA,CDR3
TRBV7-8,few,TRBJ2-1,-,TGTGCCAGCAGCTGGCGGGACCCCACTGGGTACAATGAGCAGTTCTTC,CASSWRDPTGYNEQFF
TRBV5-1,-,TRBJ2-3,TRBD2,TGCGCCAGCTTGAAGCGGGAGGGCTCAGATACGCAGTATTTT,CASLKREGSDTQYF
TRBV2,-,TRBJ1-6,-,TGTGCCAGCAGTACCACCGACACCCCTAATTCACCCCTCCACTTT,CASSTTDTPNSPLHF
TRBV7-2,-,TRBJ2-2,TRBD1,TGTGCCAGCAGCTTAGGGGACAGGGTGAGGACCGGGGAGCTGTTTTTT,CASSLGDRVRTGELFF
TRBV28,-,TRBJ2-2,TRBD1,TGTGCCAGCAGTTTGGACAGGGGGGGGACCGGGGAGCTGTTTTTT,CASSLDRGGTGELFF
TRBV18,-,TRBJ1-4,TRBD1,TGTGCCAGCTCACCTCAGGGGGGAGAAAAACTGTTTTTT,CASSPQGGEKLFF
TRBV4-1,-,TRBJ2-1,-,TGCGCCAGCCAACTCACGATGGCGGGGATCTACAATGAGCAGTTCTTC,CASQLTMAGIYNEQFF
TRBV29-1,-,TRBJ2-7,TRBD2,TGCAGCGTAAGCGGGAGGCCCGGAGAGCAGTACTTC,CSVSGRPGEQYF
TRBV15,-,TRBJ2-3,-,TGTGCCACCAGCAGGCGAGCGGGCGCCACAGATACGCAGTATTTT,CATSRRAGATDTQYF
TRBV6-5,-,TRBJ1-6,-,TGTGCCAGCAGTTACGGGCAGGGTGGGTCACCCCTCCACTTT,CASSYGQGGSPLHF
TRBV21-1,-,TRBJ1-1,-,TGTGCCAGCCCCCAGGGACAGGGGTGGAGATCGAACACTGAAGCTTTCTTT,CASPQGQGWRSNTEAFF
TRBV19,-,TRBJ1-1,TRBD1,TGTGCCAGTATTCTAACAGGGGTTTGGACTGAAGCTTTCTTT,CASILTGVWTEAFF
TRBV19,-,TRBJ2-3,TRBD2,TGTGCCAGTAGTTCTAGCGGGGTTTTGGGTACGCAGTATTTT,CASSSSGVLGTQYF
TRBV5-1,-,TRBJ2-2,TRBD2,TGCGCCAGCAGCCATCGGACTAGCGGGAGTAGGGAGCTGTTTTTT,CASSHRTSGSRELFF
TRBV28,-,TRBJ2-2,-,TGTGCCAGCAGTGTCGGAGGCCGGGGGACCGGGGAGCTGTTTTTT,CASSVGGRGTGELFF
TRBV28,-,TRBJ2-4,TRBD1,TGTGCCAGCAGTTTGAGAGGGGGCGGGTCCAAAAACATTCAGTACTTC,CASSLRGGGSKNIQYF
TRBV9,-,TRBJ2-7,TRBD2,TGTGCCAGCAGCGGGGGGACTAGCGGAGGGAGAAGCTACGAGCAGTACTTC,CASSGGTSGGRSYEQYF
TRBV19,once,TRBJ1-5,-,TGTGCCAGTATTCCCCCAGGGAGGGGTCAGCCCCAGCATTTT,CASIPPGRGQPQHF
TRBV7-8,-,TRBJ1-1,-,TGTGCCAGCAGCTTAGCGACTTTGCGGAAGAACACTGAAGCTTTCTTT,CASSLATLRKNTEAFF
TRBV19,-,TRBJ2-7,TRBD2,TGTGCCACTTCGGGACTAGCGGCCGGCGGGGAGCAGTACTTC,CATSGLAAGGEQYF
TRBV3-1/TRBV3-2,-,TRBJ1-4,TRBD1,TGTGCCAGCAGCCCCGGGACAGTAGAAGAAAAACTGTTTTTT,CASSPGTVEEKLFF
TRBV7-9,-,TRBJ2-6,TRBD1,TGTGCCAGCAGCTTGGGGACAGGCTCTGGGGCCAACGTCCTGACTTTC,CASSLGTGSGANVLTF
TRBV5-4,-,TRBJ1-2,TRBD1,TGTGCCAGCAGCGTAGACAGGGTCGGTGGCTACACCTTC,CASSVDRVGGYTF
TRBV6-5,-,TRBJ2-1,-,TGTGCCAGCAGTAAACCGGGAGTTGGAGACAATGAGCAGTTCTTC,CASSKPGVGDNEQFF
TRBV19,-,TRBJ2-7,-,TGTGCCAGTTTAGGCAGGGGCTACGAGCAGTACTTC,CASLGRGYEQYF
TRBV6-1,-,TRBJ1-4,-,TGTGCCAGCAGTGAAGTGCAGGGATTGACTAATGAAAAACTGTTTTTT,CASSEVQGLTNEKLFF
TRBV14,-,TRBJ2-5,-,TGTGCCAGCAGCCCCAGGGATTGGTACCAAGAGACCCAGTACTTC,CASSPRDWYQETQYF
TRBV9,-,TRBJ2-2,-,TGTGCCAGCAGCGTAGTCCAGGGCGCCGGGGAGCTGTTTTTT,CASSVVQGAGELFF
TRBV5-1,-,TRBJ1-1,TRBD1,TGCGCCAGCAGCGGGTGGACAGGGCTCATGAACACTGAAGCTTTCTTT,CASSGWTGLMNTEAFF
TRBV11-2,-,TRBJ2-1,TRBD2,TGTGCCAGCTCCAAGCGGGACCATGAGCAGTTCTTC,CASSKRDHEQFF
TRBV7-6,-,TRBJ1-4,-,TGTGCCAGCAGCTTAGATGTCAGCGCAACTAATGAAAAACTGTTTTTT,CASSLDVSATNEKLFF
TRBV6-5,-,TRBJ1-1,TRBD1,TGTGCCAGCAGGGGACAGACCACTGAAGCTTTCTTT,CASRGQTTEAFF
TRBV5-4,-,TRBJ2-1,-,TGTGCCAGCAGCTTGTCTAGCATCTCCTACAATGAGCAGTTCTTC,CASSLSSISYNEQFF
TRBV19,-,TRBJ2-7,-,TGTGCCAGTAGTATAATGGGGGCTCCTGGCGAGCAGTACTTC,CASSIMGAPGEQYF
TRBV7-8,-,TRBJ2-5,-,TGTGCCAGCAGCTTAGAACTGAAAGAGACCCAGTACTTC,CASSLELKETQYF
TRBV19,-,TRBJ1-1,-,TGTGCCAGTAGTATAGGGCACAGAGCCACTGAAGCTTTCTTT,CASSIGHRATEAFF
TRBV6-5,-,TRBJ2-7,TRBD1,TGTGCCAGCGGACAGGGGCCCTCCTCCTACGAGCAGTACTTC,CASGQGPSSYEQYF
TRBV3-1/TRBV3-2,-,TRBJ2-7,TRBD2,TGTGCCAGCAGCCCGATGGGAGCGGGAGTCGAGCAGTACTTC,CASSPMGAGVEQYF
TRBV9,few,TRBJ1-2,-,TGTGCCAGCAGCGCCGAGGGTTTCAGATCTAACTATGGCTACACCTTC,CASSAEGFRSNYGYTF
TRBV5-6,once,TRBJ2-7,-,TGTGCCAGCAGCCTTCCTTCTCTAAGCTCCTACGAGCAGTACTTC,CASSLPSLSSYEQYF
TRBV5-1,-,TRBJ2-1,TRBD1,TGCGCCAGCAGCTTGGGGGGGACAGGGACCCACAATGAGCAGTTCTTC,CASSLGGTGTHNEQFF
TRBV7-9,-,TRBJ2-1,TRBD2,TGTGCCAGCAGCTTAATAGTCGGGACTAGTTATGAGCAGTTCTTC,CASSLIVGTSYEQFF
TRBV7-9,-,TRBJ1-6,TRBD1,TGTGCGAGCTTAGGCGGGACAGGGCATAATTCACCCCTCCACTTT,CASLGGTGHNSPLHF
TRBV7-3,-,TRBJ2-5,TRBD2,TGTGCCAGCAGCCCCATAGCGGGAGCTCAAGAGACCCAGTACTTC,CASSPIAGAQETQYF
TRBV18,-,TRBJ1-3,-,TGTGCCAGCTCGTCCGGGACAAGGTACTCTGGAAACACCATATATTTT,CASSSGTRYSGNTIYF
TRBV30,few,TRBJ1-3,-,TGTGCCTGGAGTGTATCCACTGGAAACACCATATATTTT,CAWSVSTGNTIYF